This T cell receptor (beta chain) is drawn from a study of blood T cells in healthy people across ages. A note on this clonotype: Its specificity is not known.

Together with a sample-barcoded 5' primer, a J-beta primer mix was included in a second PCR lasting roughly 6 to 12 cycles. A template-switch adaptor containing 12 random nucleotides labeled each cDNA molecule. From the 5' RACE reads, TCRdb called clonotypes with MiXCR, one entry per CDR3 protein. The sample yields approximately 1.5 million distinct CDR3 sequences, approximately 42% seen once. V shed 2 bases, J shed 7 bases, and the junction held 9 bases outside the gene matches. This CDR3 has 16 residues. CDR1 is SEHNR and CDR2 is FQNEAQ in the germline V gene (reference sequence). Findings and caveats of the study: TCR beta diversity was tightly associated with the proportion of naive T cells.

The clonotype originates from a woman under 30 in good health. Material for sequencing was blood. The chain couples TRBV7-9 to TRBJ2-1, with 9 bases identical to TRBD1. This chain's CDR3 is CASSLNTGGAGNEQFF. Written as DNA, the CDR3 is TGTGCCAGCAGCTTAAATACAGGGGGCGCGGGGAATGAGCAGTTCTTC.